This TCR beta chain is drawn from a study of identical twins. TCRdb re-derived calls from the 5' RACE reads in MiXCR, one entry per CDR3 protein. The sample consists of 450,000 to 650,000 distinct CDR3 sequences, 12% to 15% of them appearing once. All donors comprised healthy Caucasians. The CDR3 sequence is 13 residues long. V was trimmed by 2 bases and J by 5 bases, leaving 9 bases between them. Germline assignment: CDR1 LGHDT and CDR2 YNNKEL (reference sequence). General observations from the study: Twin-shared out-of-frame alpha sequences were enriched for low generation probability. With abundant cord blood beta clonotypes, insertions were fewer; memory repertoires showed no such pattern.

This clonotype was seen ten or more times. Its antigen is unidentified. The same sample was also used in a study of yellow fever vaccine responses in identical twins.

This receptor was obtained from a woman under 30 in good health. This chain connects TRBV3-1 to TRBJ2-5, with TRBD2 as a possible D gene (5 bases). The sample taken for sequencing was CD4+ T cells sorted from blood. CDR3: CASSQRGGETQYF. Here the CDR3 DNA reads TGTGCCAGCAGCCAACGGGGTGGGGAGACCCAGTACTTC.